This is a list of T cell receptor beta chains from one sample in a study of naive and memory T cell subsets. TCRdb processed the 5' RACE reads anew with MiXCR; each CDR3 protein has one entry. This sample has roughly 60,000 distinct CDR3 sequences, with 5.5% to 8.5% found just once. These receptors all stem from a male donor in good health. The CDR3 runs from the conserved cysteine through the conserved F or W. D genes are given only for firm matches. Clone size, where shown, is once, few, many, or a class for clones that have expanded.

D | J | size | V | CDR3 | DNA
NA | TRBJ1-2 | few | TRBV11-2 | CASSLTWDEGTGYTF | TGTGCCAGCAGCTTAACATGGGACGAAGGAACGGGCTACACCTTC
TRBD1 | TRBJ2-7 | many | TRBV4-1 | CASSLGQVNSYEQYF | TGCGCCAGCAGCCTCGGACAGGTAAACTCCTACGAGCAGTACTTC
TRBD1 | TRBJ2-5 | many | TRBV29-1 | CSVSTGPRETQYF | TGCAGCGTTTCGACAGGGCCTAGGGAGACCCAGTACTTC
NA | TRBJ1-5 | NA | TRBV3-1 | CASSQGAFNQPQHF | TGTGCCAGCAGCCAAGGGGCATTCAATCAGCCCCAGCATTTT
TRBD1 | TRBJ2-1 | few | TRBV12-3/TRBV12-4 | CASKAGTDSYNEQFF | TGTGCCAGCAAGGCCGGGACAGACTCCTACAATGAGCAGTTCTTC
NA | TRBJ1-3 | NA | TRBV28 | CASSPPRHGNTIYF | TGTGCCAGCAGTCCCCCCAGGCACGGAAACACCATATATTTT
TRBD1 | TRBJ1-2 | NA | TRBV27 | CASSLSTWTGLDYGYTF | TGTGCCAGCAGTTTATCGACGTGGACAGGGCTGGACTATGGCTACACCTTC
NA | TRBJ1-1 | few | TRBV5-1 | CASSLFSGTEAFF | TGCGCCAGCAGCTTGTTCTCGGGTACTGAAGCTTTCTTT
TRBD1 | TRBJ1-6 | NA | TRBV9 | CASSTATGQSLHF | TGTGCCAGCAGCACTGCGACAGGGCAAAGCCTCCACTTT
NA | TRBJ2-7 | many | TRBV5-1 | CASSLAPQVEQYF | TGCGCCAGCAGCTTGGCCCCACAAGTCGAGCAGTACTTC
NA | TRBJ2-5 | NA | TRBV20-1 | CSAREGPGETQYF | TGCAGTGCTAGAGAGGGCCCGGGGGAGACCCAGTACTTC
TRBD2 | TRBJ2-7 | few | TRBV27 | CASSRAAGATYEQYF | TGTGCCAGCAGTAGGGCAGCGGGGGCCACCTACGAGCAGTACTTC
TRBD1 | TRBJ1-2 | NA | TRBV6-5 | CASSYRGTANYGYTF | TGTGCCAGCAGTTACCGCGGGACAGCTAACTATGGCTACACCTTC
NA | TRBJ2-3 | few | TRBV20-1 | CSARDRGGTDTQYF | TGCAGTGCTAGAGACAGGGGAGGAACAGATACGCAGTATTTT
NA | TRBJ1-5 | many | TRBV3-1 | CASGFSNQPQHF | TGTGCCAGCGGGTTCAGCAATCAGCCCCAGCATTTT
TRBD1 | TRBJ2-5 | few | TRBV5-1 | CASSSLADRSEETQYF | TGCGCCAGCAGCTCACTGGCGGACAGGTCTGAAGAGACCCAGTACTTC
TRBD1 | TRBJ2-5 | NA | TRBV6-6 | CASSYRDRVAETQYF | TGTGCCAGCAGTTACCGGGACAGGGTCGCGGAGACCCAGTACTTC
TRBD1 | TRBJ2-7 | many | TRBV5-1 | CASSPGQGAIYEQYF | TGCGCCAGCAGCCCGGGACAGGGAGCTATCTACGAGCAGTACTTC
NA | TRBJ2-7 | few | TRBV5-6 | CASSLGVARGPYEQYF | TGTGCCAGCAGCTTGGGGGTCGCGAGGGGCCCCTACGAGCAGTACTTC
NA | TRBJ1-1 | many | TRBV4-1 | CASSHGSIGRVNTEAFF | TGCGCCAGCAGCCACGGGTCGATTGGACGGGTGAACACTGAAGCTTTCTTT
NA | TRBJ2-7 | NA | TRBV5-4 | CASSLEPNPPLEQYF | TGTGCCAGCAGCTTGGAACCGAACCCACCCCTCGAGCAGTACTTC
TRBD1 | TRBJ1-2 | few | TRBV2 | CASSDQGQVVYGYTF | TGTGCCAGCAGTGACCAAGGACAGGTTGTTTATGGCTACACCTTC
NA | TRBJ2-2 | few | TRBV20-1 | CSARLSGAGELFF | TGCAGTGCTAGATTATCAGGGGCCGGGGAGCTGTTTTTT
TRBD1 | TRBJ1-1 | many | TRBV6-5 | CASRSDRGLTEAFF | TGTGCCAGCAGATCAGACAGGGGTTTGACTGAAGCTTTCTTT
TRBD1 | TRBJ1-2 | few | TRBV6-6 | CASSYGRQGSRGYTF | TGTGCCAGCAGTTACGGGAGACAGGGATCGAGGGGCTACACCTTC
NA | TRBJ2-7 | few | TRBV29-1 | CSAEMGQGIGEQYF | TGCAGCGCCGAAATGGGGCAGGGGATTGGCGAGCAGTACTTC
NA | TRBJ2-3 | NA | TRBV5-1 | CASSLHRPSTDTQYF | TGCGCCAGCAGCTTGCACAGGCCTAGCACAGATACGCAGTATTTT
NA | TRBJ1-1 | many | TRBV6-5 | CASRKGFPMNTEAFF | TGTGCCAGCAGAAAGGGGTTCCCGATGAACACTGAAGCTTTCTTT
TRBD1 | TRBJ2-7 | many | TRBV20-1 | CSASPGTGGNYEQYF | TGCAGTGCTAGCCCCGGGACAGGGGGGAATTACGAGCAGTACTTC
NA | TRBJ2-3 | few | TRBV20-1 | CSAREAESSTDTQYF | TGCAGTGCTAGAGAAGCGGAGTCTAGCACAGATACGCAGTATTTT
NA | TRBJ2-7 | many | TRBV25-1 | CASSDLRGFSPYEQYF | TGTGCCAGCAGTGATCTCAGGGGATTCAGCCCCTACGAGCAGTACTTC
TRBD1 | TRBJ1-6 | NA | TRBV6-2/TRBV6-3 | CASSHMTGQSPLHF | TGTGCCAGCAGTCACATGACAGGGCAATCACCCCTCCACTTT
NA | TRBJ1-4 | NA | TRBV6-5 | CASSRTGGIGEKLFF | TGTGCCAGCAGCCGAACTGGGGGTATCGGTGAAAAACTGTTTTTT
TRBD1 | TRBJ2-2 | few | TRBV12-3/TRBV12-4 | CASSFGDRGIKSGELFF | TGTGCCAGCAGTTTTGGGGACAGGGGAATTAAAAGCGGGGAGCTGTTTTTT
NA | TRBJ1-1 | many | TRBV20-1 | CSARAGPSSTEAFF | TGCAGTGCGCGAGCCGGGCCCTCCTCCACTGAAGCTTTCTTT
NA | TRBJ1-5 | NA | TRBV6-2/TRBV6-3 | CASRLQGGASTNQPQHF | TGTGCCAGCAGACTCCAAGGGGGGGCCTCGACAAACCAGCCCCAGCATTTT
NA | TRBJ2-7 | many | TRBV10-3 | CAISAEVSYEQYF | TGTGCCATCAGTGCCGAGGTGTCCTACGAGCAGTACTTC
NA | TRBJ2-7 | NA | TRBV3-1 | CASSPGWGSYEQYF | TGTGCCAGCAGCCCGGGCTGGGGAAGCTACGAGCAGTACTTC
NA | TRBJ2-1 | few | TRBV6-6 | CASSYTEGVDEQFF | TGTGCCAGCAGTTACACCGAGGGGGTCGATGAGCAGTTCTTC
NA | TRBJ2-1 | many | TRBV5-4 | CASSPSFGTSYNEQFF | TGTGCCAGCAGCCCGTCGTTCGGGACCTCCTACAATGAGCAGTTCTTC
NA | TRBJ2-1 | few | TRBV29-1 | CSVEDRARPGFF | TGCAGCGTTGAAGACAGGGCAAGGCCGGGGTTCTTC
TRBD1 | TRBJ2-4 | NA | TRBV6-1 | CASRDRTFKNIQYF | TGTGCCAGCCGGGACAGAACATTCAAAAACATTCAGTACTTC
NA | TRBJ2-6 | many | TRBV12-3/TRBV12-4 | CASSVPGANVLTF | TGTGCCAGCAGCGTCCCTGGGGCCAACGTCCTGACTTTC
NA | TRBJ2-2 | few | TRBV3-1 | CASTTKPGSGELFF | TGTGCCAGCACCACAAAGCCAGGTTCGGGGGAGCTGTTTTTT